The rows below give T cell receptor beta chains drawn from one sample of a study of T cells in tumors after PD-1 blockade. The data were produced by immunoSEQ multiplex PCR, yet TCRdb's version contains in-frame clones alone and is incomplete. Of 60,000 or so clones listed, 80% are singletons. The starting material was PBMCs, obtained before anti-PD-1 treatment. These receptors all come from a human donor with basal cell carcinoma. Each CDR3 is given with its conserved first and last residue. Each record gives: J gene, clone size, CDR3 length, D gene, V gene, CDR3 protein, CDR3 DNA. The D gene is left open where the match is weak. For some rows the clone size is stated as once, few or many, or as a class when expanded; others skip it.

TRBJ1-1,-,12,-,TRBV14,CASSAQPSVAFF,TGTGCCAGCAGTGCACAGCCCTCGGTGGCTTTCTTT
TRBJ1-1,-,15,-,TRBV5-1,CASSLVAGTNTEAFF,TGCGCCAGCAGCTTGGTAGCGGGGACGAACACTGAAGCTTTCTTT
TRBJ2-7,-,14,-,TRBV2,CASRLGTSSYEQYF,TGTGCCAGCAGGCTAGGGACCAGCTCCTACGAGCAGTACTTC
TRBJ1-1,-,13,-,TRBV6-5,CASIPGGSTEAFF,TGTGCCAGCATCCCCGGGGGCTCAACTGAAGCTTTCTTT
TRBJ2-7,once,15,TRBD2,TRBV5-4,CASSLETSGFYEQYF,TGTGCCAGCAGCTTGGAGACTAGCGGTTTCTACGAGCAGTACTTC
TRBJ2-3,-,17,TRBD1,TRBV5-1,CASSLTGTGGLTDTQYF,TGCGCCAGCAGCTTAACCGGGACAGGGGGCCTCACAGATACGCAGTATTTT
TRBJ2-7,once,15,TRBD1,TRBV5-5,CASSLKGQGGYEQYF,TGTGCCAGCAGCTTGAAGGGACAGGGGGGTTACGAGCAGTACTTC
TRBJ2-2,-,14,-,TRBV3-1/TRBV3-2,CASTLNPGSGELFF,TGTGCCAGCACCCTAAATCCAGGTAGCGGGGAGCTGTTTTTT
TRBJ1-5,once,13,-,TRBV10-3,CAISESGGQPQHF,TGTGCCATCAGTGAGTCAGGAGGTCAGCCCCAGCATTTT
TRBJ1-1,-,15,-,TRBV7-2,CASSPNNNRNTEAFF,TGTGCCAGTTCTCCTAATAATAATAGGAACACTGAAGCTTTCTTT
TRBJ1-1,few,14,TRBD1,TRBV6-5,CASRMQGAHTEAFF,TGTGCCAGCAGAATGCAGGGGGCACACACTGAAGCTTTCTTT
TRBJ1-5,once,15,-,TRBV9,CASSLRELGNQPQHF,TGTGCCAGCAGCCTCCGGGAGCTGGGCAATCAGCCCCAGCATTTT
TRBJ1-3,-,16,-,TRBV15,CATSRVRSGMGNTIYF,TGTGCCACCAGCAGAGTAAGGTCAGGGATGGGAAACACCATATATTTT
TRBJ2-3,-,16,TRBD2,TRBV7-9,CASSSTSGGGTDTQYF,TGTGCCAGCAGCTCGACTAGCGGGGGAGGCACAGATACGCAGTATTTT
TRBJ2-3,-,10,-,TRBV5-8,CASSPTTQYF,TGTGCCAGCAGCCCCACAACGCAGTATTTT
TRBJ1-6,once,15,-,TRBV6-2/TRBV6-3,CASSREVLGGRPLHF,TGTGCCAGCAGCAGAGAGGTACTGGGGGGGAGACCCCTCCACTTT
TRBJ2-3,once,16,TRBD2,TRBV18,CASSDLYGGAQDTQYF,TGTGCCAGCTCGGACCTTTACGGGGGGGCCCAAGATACGCAGTATTTT
TRBJ1-1,-,16,-,TRBV4-1,CASSQLADSFDTEAFF,TGCGCCAGCAGCCAATTAGCAGACAGCTTCGATACTGAAGCTTTCTTT
TRBJ1-1,few,13,-,TRBV7-6,CASSLEIDSEAFF,TGTGCCAGCAGCTTAGAGATCGACAGTGAAGCTTTCTTT
TRBJ2-5,-,14,-,TRBV5-1,CASSHWDMQETQYF,TGCGCCAGCAGCCATTGGGACATGCAAGAGACCCAGTACTTC
TRBJ1-4,-,13,-,TRBV12-3/TRBV12-4,CASSKAGYEKLFF,TGTGCCAGTAGTAAGGCAGGGTATGAAAAACTGTTTTTT
TRBJ2-2,-,19,-,TRBV7-6,CASSPYRAGLNANTGELFF,TGTGCCAGCAGCCCATATCGGGCCGGCCTCAACGCGAACACCGGGGAGCTGTTTTTT
TRBJ2-7,-,16,-,TRBV5-1,CASSLEGQPPTYEQYF,TGCGCCAGCAGCTTGGAAGGACAGCCACCAACCTACGAGCAGTACTTC
TRBJ2-2,-,14,-,TRBV5-1,CASSAAPNTGELFF,TGCGCCAGCAGCGCGGCCCCGAACACCGGGGAGCTGTTTTTT
TRBJ1-2,-,12,-,TRBV14,CASSQGGSGYTF,TGTGCCAGCAGCCAAGGGGGCTCCGGCTACACCTTC
TRBJ2-2,-,17,-,TRBV4-1,CASSLSPEWGGPGELFF,TGCGCCAGCAGCCTCTCCCCGGAGTGGGGGGGGCCCGGGGAGCTGTTTTTT
TRBJ2-2,-,12,-,TRBV2,CASKSNTGELFF,TGTGCCAGCAAATCGAACACCGGGGAGCTGTTTTTT
TRBJ1-2,-,13,-,TRBV3-1/TRBV3-2,CASSQGGIGGYTF,TGTGCCAGCAGCCAAGGGGGGATTGGAGGCTACACCTTC
TRBJ1-1,once,19,TRBD1,TRBV12-5,CASGLVNLRDRGVNTEAFF,TGTGCTAGTGGTTTGGTAAATCTCCGGGACAGGGGAGTGAACACTGAAGCTTTCTTT
TRBJ1-2,-,13,-,TRBV12-3/TRBV12-4,CASSSDGNYGYTF,TGTGCCAGCAGTTCGGACGGTAACTATGGCTACACCTTC
TRBJ1-2,-,15,-,TRBV6-5,CASRSGVTDFYGYTF,TGTGCCAGCAGGAGCGGGGTGACAGACTTCTATGGCTACACCTTC
TRBJ1-1,-,14,-,TRBV2,CASATARGNTEAFF,TGTGCCAGCGCAACAGCAAGGGGAAACACTGAAGCTTTCTTT
TRBJ2-5,-,13,-,TRBV3-1/TRBV3-2,CASSQDWGETQYF,TGTGCCAGCAGCCAAGATTGGGGAGAGACCCAGTACTTC
TRBJ2-2,once,12,-,TRBV6-5,CASTMSAGELFF,TGTGCCAGCACGATGTCAGCCGGGGAGCTGTTTTTT
TRBJ1-1,-,16,-,TRBV5-6,CASSLLQGKMNTEAFF,TGTGCCAGCAGCTTGCTGCAGGGGAAAATGAACACTGAAGCTTTCTTT
TRBJ2-7,once,15,-,TRBV5-6,CASWIFSGASYEQYF,TGTGCCAGCTGGATTTTCTCAGGGGCCTCCTACGAGCAGTACTTC
TRBJ2-7,-,15,TRBD2,TRBV4-1,CASSQTSGGLYEQYF,TGCGCCAGCAGCCAGACTAGCGGGGGTCTCTACGAGCAGTACTTC
TRBJ1-1,-,16,TRBD1,TRBV7-3,CASSLGDRTSNTEAFF,TGTGCCAGCAGCTTAGGGGACAGGACATCGAACACTGAAGCTTTCTTT
TRBJ1-6,-,16,TRBD1,TRBV6-1,CASSEDTGGFGSPLHF,TGTGCCAGCAGTGAGGATACAGGGGGATTTGGTTCACCCCTCCACTTT
TRBJ1-6,few,13,-,TRBV5-1,CASSLEVPRLLHF,TGCGCCAGCAGCTTGGAGGTGCCAAGGCTCCTCCACTTT
TRBJ1-2,-,16,-,TRBV4-2,CASSQPGQPVSYGYTF,TGTGCCAGCAGCCAACCGGGCCAACCGGTTTCCTATGGCTACACCTTC
TRBJ1-2,-,14,-,TRBV9,CASSVGGTSDGYTF,TGTGCCAGCAGCGTAGGAGGGACTAGCGATGGCTACACCTTC
TRBJ1-4,-,15,-,TRBV27,CASRTRTDARGKLFF,TGTGCCAGCCGAACCCGGACGGACGCAAGGGGAAAACTGTTTTTT
TRBJ1-2,-,14,TRBD1,TRBV19,CASSMRGTGGIYTF,TGTGCCAGTAGTATGCGGGGGACAGGGGGCATCTACACCTTC
TRBJ2-7,-,14,-,TRBV6-2/TRBV6-3,CASSYSTDSYEQYF,TGTGCCAGCAGTTACTCGACAGACTCCTACGAGCAGTACTTC
TRBJ2-7,-,13,-,TRBV2,CASSEVHVREQYF,TGTGCCAGCAGTGAAGTTCATGTACGAGAGCAGTACTTC